These 9 T cell receptor beta chains originate from one sample sequenced in a study of chemoradiotherapy in HPV16-positive cancers. Assay used: immunoSEQ multiplex PCR; TCRdb lists only in-frame clones, some missing. Among 1,400 to 1,500 clones listed, almost 95% were seen once. The material was tumor tissue, obtained from a patient who underwent chemoradiotherapy. The source is a human donor with HPV-associated anogenital cancer.

The chain employs TRBV6-4 and TRBJ2-1; 14 bases are a match to TRBD2. The CDR3 length is 16 residues. V gave up 6 bases and J gave up 7 bases; unmatched junction bases: 8. Germline V gives CDR1 MRHNA, CDR2 SNTAGT. CDR3 DNA: TGTGCCAGCAGCCACTCGACTAGCGGGAGGGTTAATGAGCAGTTCTTC. Translating it yields CASSHSTSGRVNEQFF.

The V gene is TRBV7-6, the J gene TRBJ2-3; D tentatively fits TRBD1 or TRBD2 (5 bases each). Germline V CDR1 and CDR2: SGHVS, FNYEAQ. The V end lost 2 bases, the J end lost 6 bases, and 15 bases lay between the germline ends. The CDR3 loop spans 15 amino acids. CDR3 sequence: CASSLMTTGTDTQYF. As DNA, the CDR3 is TGTGCCAGCAGCTTAATGACTACAGGTACTGATACGCAGTATTTT. Together with reference TRBV7-6 and TRBJ2-3, the CDR3 gives the full variable domain: GAGVSQSPRYKVTKRGQDVALRCDPISGHVSLYWYRQALGQGPEFLTYFNYEAQQDKSGLPNDRFSAERPEGSISTLTIQRTEQRDSAMYRCASSLMTTGTDTQYFGPGTRLTVL.

The chain has TRBV5-1 and TRBJ2-5; 9 bases map to TRBD1. The CDR3 length is 12 residues. V gave up 5 bases and J gave up 12 bases; unmatched junction bases: 8. Per the germline V gene, CDR1 is SGHRS and CDR2 is YFSETQ. The CDR3 protein is CASRVDRQGEYF. The CDR3 DNA reads as TGCGCCAGCAGAGTGGACCGACAGGGGGAGTACTTC.

V gene TRBV10-3 combines with J gene TRBJ1-5, with 9 bases matching TRBD1. The CDR3 contains 13 residues. Germline trimming cut 10 bases from V and 6 bases from J; bases unmatched to any gene: 7. Germline loops: CDR1 ENHRY, CDR2 SYGVKD. The CDR3 DNA follows: TGTGCCACCGGGGACAGGGAGGGTCAGCCCCAGCATTTT. This codes for CATGDREGQPQHF.

The gene calls are TRBV10-3 and TRBJ1-5; no clear D gene. This CDR3 has 18 residues. Trimming stripped 3 bases from V and 2 bases from J, with 20 bases between. CDR1 is ENHRY, CDR2 SYGVKD, per germline. The DNA of the CDR3 is TGTGCCATCAGTGATAGTAATCCCCGAACAGAGGGCAATCAGCCCCAGCATTTT. It is translated as CAISDSNPRTEGNQPQHF.

The chain is built from TRBV28 and TRBJ1-1, with D perhaps matching TRBD1 (6 bases). Trimming removed 5 bases from V and 4 bases from J, with 14 bases in between. CDR3 length: 14 amino acids. Looked up from germline, CDR1 is MDHEN and CDR2 is SYDVKM. CDR3 in amino acids: CASSPTGRGTEAFF. The DNA of the CDR3 is TGTGCCAGCAGTCCCACAGGGCGTGGCACTGAAGCTTTCTTT.

The gene calls are TRBV12-2 and TRBJ1-1. TRBV12-2 is reported as a pseudogene. The CDR3 is made up of 16 amino acids. In nucleotides, the CDR3 is TGTGCAAGTCGCTTATCTCCGGACGGATTGAACACTGAAGCTTTCTTT. Translating it yields CASRLSPDGLNTEAFF.

The chain carries TRBV7-2 and TRBJ1-1; D may be TRBD1 (5 bases). This CDR3 has 15 residues. Germline CDR1 SGHTA, CDR2 FQGNSA. Between the trimmed V and J ends, which lost 5 bases and 5 bases, there was a span of 18 bases. The CDR3 reads CASSGGKRLGTEAFF. CDR3 nucleotide sequence: TGTGCCAGCAGCGGGGGGAAGAGGCTTGGGACTGAAGCTTTCTTT.

The V gene is TRBV4-1, the J gene TRBJ2-7, with 8 bases fitting TRBD1. Germline CDR1 and CDR2: MGHRA and YSYEKL. The CDR3 contains 17 residues. J lost 5 bases, V lost 4 bases, and 16 bases had no gene match. CDR3 DNA: TGCGCCAGCAGCCCAACGCCATGGATGCAGGGGGCAAACGAGCAGTACTTC. Protein sequence: CASSPTPWMQGANEQYF.